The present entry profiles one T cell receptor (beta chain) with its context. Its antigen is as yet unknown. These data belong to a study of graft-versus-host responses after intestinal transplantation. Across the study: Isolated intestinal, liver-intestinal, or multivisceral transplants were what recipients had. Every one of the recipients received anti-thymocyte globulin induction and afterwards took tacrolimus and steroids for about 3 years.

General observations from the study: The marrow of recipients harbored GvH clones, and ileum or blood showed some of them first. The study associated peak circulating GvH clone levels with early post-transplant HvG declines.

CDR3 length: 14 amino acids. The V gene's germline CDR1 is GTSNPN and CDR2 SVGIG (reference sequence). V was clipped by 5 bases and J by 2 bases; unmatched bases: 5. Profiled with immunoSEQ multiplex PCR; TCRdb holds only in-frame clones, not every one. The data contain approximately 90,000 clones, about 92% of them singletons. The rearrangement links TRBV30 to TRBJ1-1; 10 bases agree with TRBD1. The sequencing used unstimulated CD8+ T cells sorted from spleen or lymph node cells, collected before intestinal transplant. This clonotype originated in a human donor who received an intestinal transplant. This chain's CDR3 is CAWGTGEENTEAFF. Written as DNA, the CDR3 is TGTGCCTGGGGGACAGGGGAGGAAAACACTGAAGCTTTCTTT.